The clone carrying this TCR beta chain was recorded a few times. The antigen is not known. The data derive from a study of cytomegalovirus exposure and HLA in healthy donors. Study-level information: Among around 180 million T cells, an earlier analysis found 90 million to 130 million unique TCR beta sequences.

Findings and limits, study-wide: TCR beta sequences numbering fewer than 20,000 were associated with HLA alleles at 0.05 false discovery rate in a later analysis.

Amplification used 60 Vbeta primers and 13 Jbeta primers. Profiled with immunoSEQ multiplex PCR; TCRdb holds only in-frame clones, not every one. This sample yields about 170,000 clones, of which 60% to 80% are seen a single time; less than 3% belongs to the top ten. This CDR3 region has 13 residues. CDR1 and CDR2 from the germline V gene are SGHRS and YFSETQ. V was clipped by 4 bases and J by 4 bases, with 9 bases between them. V and J are TRBV5-1 and TRBJ2-1; D not certain. The TCR originated in a man aged 40-50 years in good health and CMV-seronegative. Material: PBMCs. The CDR3 bases are TGCGCCAGCAGCACAGACGAGTACAATGAGCAGTTCTTC. Translation: CASSTDEYNEQFF.